This TCR beta chain derives from a study of shared clonotypes between healthy human individuals. The CDR3 is made up of 15 amino acids. The V and J ends lost 1 base and 3 bases, in that order; junction bases with no gene match: 0. Germline V lookup: CDR1 SGHNT, CDR2 YENEEA. Study-wide results and caveats: Represented genetic and exposure-history diversity was restricted by having few donors.

This clone was detected once. Its antigen is unknown. Execution of the assay was at deep level. TCRdb's table, derived via immunoSEQ multiplex PCR, lists solely in-frame clones and lacks some. Of about 2.4 million clones in the sample, approximately 93% are singletons; the top ten hold more than 0.35%. This receptor was obtained from a man aged 18 to 30 in good health. Some clones in this sample may be carry-over from other donors' samples. Sequencing was done on a sample of naive CD4+ T cells from PBMCs. The subset is: CD45RA+ positively selected. J is TRBJ2-3 and V is TRBV11-3, with 11 bases lining up with TRBD1. CDR3 loop: CASSLGDRGTDTQYF. In DNA, the CDR3 is TGTGCCAGCAGCTTAGGGGACAGGGGGACAGATACGCAGTATTTT.